These T cell receptor beta chains were read from a single sample in a study of persistence of HIV-infected CD4 T cells. Using immunoSEQ multiplex PCR, the repertoire was profiled, and TCRdb retains in-frame clones only, with some absent. The repertoire holds just under 20,000 clones, with 70% to 80% as singletons. Antigens for these TCRs are unknown. The sample consisted of CD4+ T cells sorted from PBMCs after approximately 19-hour stimulation, taken from a patient who received antiretroviral therapy. These receptors originate from an adult man with HIV who was CMV-seropositive. CDR3s include the opening cysteine and the closing phenylalanine or tryptophan. Fields, in order: D gene, J gene, clone size, V gene, CDR3 DNA, CDR3 protein. A D gene is named only where the DNA matches it firmly. Clone size, where shown, is once, few, many, or a class for clones that have expanded.

d_call: NA; j_call: TRBJ2-7; clone_size: NA; v_call: TRBV29-1; cdr3_nt: TGCAGCGTTGGGGGACACCCTTTAAACGAGCAGTACTTC; cdr3_aa: CSVGGHPLNEQYF
d_call: NA; j_call: TRBJ1-5; clone_size: few; v_call: TRBV7-9; cdr3_nt: TGTGCCAGCAGCTTAGCCCGGGACGGGAATCAGCCCCAGCATTTT; cdr3_aa: CASSLARDGNQPQHF
d_call: NA; j_call: TRBJ1-1; clone_size: NA; v_call: TRBV12-3/TRBV12-4; cdr3_nt: TGTGCCAGCAATAAAGGGAGGACTGAAGCTTTCTTT; cdr3_aa: CASNKGRTEAFF
d_call: TRBD1; j_call: TRBJ1-5; clone_size: few; v_call: TRBV7-6; cdr3_nt: TGTGCCAGCAGCTCCGGGACAGGGCGTCAGCCCCAGCATTTT; cdr3_aa: CASSSGTGRQPQHF
d_call: NA; j_call: TRBJ1-4; clone_size: NA; v_call: TRBV19; cdr3_nt: TGTGCCAGTAGTGAAAGGAGGGGAGGCGCGGAAAAACTGTTTTTT; cdr3_aa: CASSERRGGAEKLFF
d_call: NA; j_call: TRBJ2-7; clone_size: NA; v_call: TRBV27; cdr3_nt: TGTGCCAGCAGTTATTCCCGGGGGCCCTCCTACGAGCAGTACTTC; cdr3_aa: CASSYSRGPSYEQYF
d_call: NA; j_call: TRBJ2-3; clone_size: NA; v_call: TRBV4-2; cdr3_nt: TGTGCCAGCAGCCAAGATCTTATAAACTATACGCAGTATTTT; cdr3_aa: CASSQDLINYTQYF
d_call: TRBD1; j_call: TRBJ1-2; clone_size: NA; v_call: TRBV2; cdr3_nt: TGTGCCAGCAGCCCCGGTGGAGGGGGCAACTATGGCTACACCTTC; cdr3_aa: CASSPGGGGNYGYTF
d_call: NA; j_call: TRBJ1-1; clone_size: once; v_call: TRBV5-1; cdr3_nt: TGCGCCAGCAGCTTGTACGGTCCGGGGGCGAAGACTGAAGCTTTCTTT; cdr3_aa: CASSLYGPGAKTEAFF
d_call: TRBD1; j_call: TRBJ1-1; clone_size: NA; v_call: TRBV4-1; cdr3_nt: TGCGCCAGCAGCCAAACAGGGGAACAGAGGGCACGAGGGACTGAAGCTTTCTTT; cdr3_aa: CASSQTGEQRARGTEAFF
d_call: TRBD1; j_call: TRBJ2-1; clone_size: NA; v_call: TRBV27; cdr3_nt: TGTGCCAGCACCACAGAACGGACAGGCAACAATGAGCAGTTCTTC; cdr3_aa: CASTTERTGNNEQFF
d_call: NA; j_call: TRBJ2-7; clone_size: NA; v_call: TRBV5-6; cdr3_nt: TGTGCCAGCAGCCCCCGCGGGGGTGGGGGGCGAAGATCCTACGAGCAGTACTTC; cdr3_aa: CASSPRGGGGRRSYEQYF
d_call: NA; j_call: TRBJ2-1; clone_size: NA; v_call: TRBV2; cdr3_nt: TGTGCCAGCAGCCCACCTCCCTACAATGAGCAGTTCTTC; cdr3_aa: CASSPPPYNEQFF
d_call: TRBD1; j_call: TRBJ2-7; clone_size: NA; v_call: TRBV19; cdr3_nt: TGTGCCAGTAGTACCGGGACAGGGGGCTCCTACGAGCAGTACTTC; cdr3_aa: CASSTGTGGSYEQYF
d_call: TRBD1; j_call: TRBJ1-5; clone_size: few; v_call: TRBV18; cdr3_nt: TGTGCCAGCTCACCGGGACAGAATCAGCCCCAGCATTTT; cdr3_aa: CASSPGQNQPQHF
d_call: NA; j_call: TRBJ1-2; clone_size: NA; v_call: TRBV2; cdr3_nt: TGTGCCAGCAGGGCCGGGACTGCCTATGGCTACACCTTC; cdr3_aa: CASRAGTAYGYTF
d_call: NA; j_call: TRBJ2-1; clone_size: NA; v_call: TRBV27; cdr3_nt: TGTGCCAGCACCCGCGGGCCTCCCCCCAATGAGCAGTTCTTC; cdr3_aa: CASTRGPPPNEQFF
d_call: NA; j_call: TRBJ2-4; clone_size: NA; v_call: TRBV2; cdr3_nt: TGTGCCAGCAGTGCAGGGGCTTACAAAAACATTCAGTACTTC; cdr3_aa: CASSAGAYKNIQYF
d_call: NA; j_call: TRBJ1-1; clone_size: NA; v_call: TRBV6-1; cdr3_nt: TGTGCCAGCACCCTTAACCCGACGGATGAAGCTTTCTTT; cdr3_aa: CASTLNPTDEAFF
d_call: NA; j_call: TRBJ2-7; clone_size: NA; v_call: TRBV7-9; cdr3_nt: TGTGCCAGCAGCCCCGCCGTGACCCCCTACGAGCAGTACTTC; cdr3_aa: CASSPAVTPYEQYF
d_call: TRBD1; j_call: TRBJ2-3; clone_size: NA; v_call: TRBV27; cdr3_nt: TGTGCCAGCAGTTTATTGGGACAGGGGACAGATACGCAGTATTTT; cdr3_aa: CASSLLGQGTDTQYF
d_call: TRBD1; j_call: TRBJ2-2; clone_size: NA; v_call: TRBV19; cdr3_nt: TGTGCCAGTAGTGTCGGGACAGCGACCGGGGAGCTGTTTTTT; cdr3_aa: CASSVGTATGELFF
d_call: NA; j_call: TRBJ2-7; clone_size: few; v_call: TRBV12-3/TRBV12-4; cdr3_nt: TGTGCCAGCAGTTTACCCCCAGCCTACGAGCAGTACTTC; cdr3_aa: CASSLPPAYEQYF
d_call: TRBD1; j_call: TRBJ2-5; clone_size: NA; v_call: TRBV3-1/TRBV3-2; cdr3_nt: TGTGCCAGCAGCCTTGACAGGGGAGAGACCCAGTACTTC; cdr3_aa: CASSLDRGETQYF
d_call: NA; j_call: TRBJ1-1; clone_size: NA; v_call: TRBV6-5; cdr3_nt: TGTGCCAGCAGTTCCCCGACACGGGAAGGGGACACTGAAGCTTTCTTT; cdr3_aa: CASSSPTREGDTEAFF
d_call: TRBD2; j_call: TRBJ2-2; clone_size: NA; v_call: TRBV11-3; cdr3_nt: TGTGCCAGCAGCTTAGCGGGGGGGCCTGGCACCGGGGAGCTGTTTTTT; cdr3_aa: CASSLAGGPGTGELFF
d_call: NA; j_call: TRBJ1-1; clone_size: NA; v_call: TRBV19; cdr3_nt: TGTGCCAGTATTAAGGACCCGAACACTGAAGCTTTCTTT; cdr3_aa: CASIKDPNTEAFF
d_call: NA; j_call: TRBJ1-1; clone_size: NA; v_call: TRBV9; cdr3_nt: TGTGCCAGCAGCGCCCCTGGACAGTTCACTGAAGCTTTCTTT; cdr3_aa: CASSAPGQFTEAFF
d_call: NA; j_call: TRBJ2-3; clone_size: NA; v_call: TRBV5-6; cdr3_nt: TGTGCCAGCAGCTTGGGGACTTTTGTGGATACGCAGTATTTT; cdr3_aa: CASSLGTFVDTQYF
d_call: NA; j_call: TRBJ1-1; clone_size: NA; v_call: TRBV19; cdr3_nt: TGTGCCAGTAGTATGCCGGACCTGATGAACACTGAAGCTTTCTTT; cdr3_aa: CASSMPDLMNTEAFF
d_call: NA; j_call: TRBJ2-7; clone_size: few; v_call: TRBV2; cdr3_nt: TGTGCCAGCGGGAGTGGGGAAACCTACGAGCAGTACTTC; cdr3_aa: CASGSGETYEQYF
d_call: TRBD2; j_call: TRBJ2-7; clone_size: NA; v_call: TRBV10-3; cdr3_nt: TGTGCCATCAGGGGGGAAGCGGGGCTTAACTCCTACGAGCAGTACTTC; cdr3_aa: CAIRGEAGLNSYEQYF
d_call: NA; j_call: TRBJ1-2; clone_size: NA; v_call: TRBV5-1; cdr3_nt: TGCGCCAGCAGCTTGGACACGGGGGGTGGCGGCTACACCTTC; cdr3_aa: CASSLDTGGGGYTF
d_call: TRBD1; j_call: TRBJ1-1; clone_size: NA; v_call: TRBV7-2; cdr3_nt: TGTGCCAGCAGCTTGTCCGGACAGGGAGGGACTGAAGCTTTCTTT; cdr3_aa: CASSLSGQGGTEAFF
d_call: NA; j_call: TRBJ1-5; clone_size: NA; v_call: TRBV28; cdr3_nt: TGTGCCAGCACAAGCGTCGAGGGTGTTCAGCCCCAGCATTTT; cdr3_aa: CASTSVEGVQPQHF
d_call: TRBD1; j_call: TRBJ2-7; clone_size: NA; v_call: TRBV3-1/TRBV3-2; cdr3_nt: TGTGCCAGCACCCGGGACAGGGGGCTCGGGGAGCAGTACTTC; cdr3_aa: CASTRDRGLGEQYF
d_call: TRBD1; j_call: TRBJ2-3; clone_size: few; v_call: TRBV2; cdr3_nt: TGTGCCAGCAGTGACGAGGGGGCCGGATTCACAGATACGCAGTATTTT; cdr3_aa: CASSDEGAGFTDTQYF
d_call: NA; j_call: TRBJ1-3; clone_size: NA; v_call: TRBV4-1; cdr3_nt: TGCGCCAGCAGCCGCCTCATTTCTAGCCTCTCTGGAAACACCATATATTTT; cdr3_aa: CASSRLISSLSGNTIYF
d_call: TRBD1; j_call: TRBJ2-5; clone_size: NA; v_call: TRBV27; cdr3_nt: TGTGCCAGCAGTGCCTATCTTTTGACAGGGGGGGGAGAGACCCAGTACTTC; cdr3_aa: CASSAYLLTGGGETQYF
d_call: NA; j_call: TRBJ2-1; clone_size: NA; v_call: TRBV7-2; cdr3_nt: TGTGCCAGCAGCCCCCAGCGGTACAATGAGCAGTTCTTC; cdr3_aa: CASSPQRYNEQFF
d_call: TRBD1; j_call: TRBJ2-3; clone_size: few; v_call: TRBV5-4; cdr3_nt: TGTGCCAGCAGCGGAAACCGGGACAGCTTTAGCACAGATACGCAGTATTTT; cdr3_aa: CASSGNRDSFSTDTQYF
d_call: TRBD1; j_call: TRBJ1-2; clone_size: few; v_call: TRBV24-1; cdr3_nt: TGTGCCACCAGTGACTCGAATTCGGACAGGTACTATGGCTACACCTTC; cdr3_aa: CATSDSNSDRYYGYTF
d_call: NA; j_call: TRBJ1-1; clone_size: NA; v_call: TRBV6-1; cdr3_nt: TGTGCCAGCAGTGGAGCAGGGAGGACTGAAGCTTTCTTT; cdr3_aa: CASSGAGRTEAFF
d_call: NA; j_call: TRBJ2-1; clone_size: NA; v_call: TRBV12-3/TRBV12-4; cdr3_nt: TGTGCCAGCAGTTTTACCGCGCAGCATGAGCAGTTCTTC; cdr3_aa: CASSFTAQHEQFF
d_call: NA; j_call: TRBJ2-1; clone_size: NA; v_call: TRBV18; cdr3_nt: TGTGCCAGCTCACCTCTAACTGGAGGAAGCAATGAGCAGTTCTTC; cdr3_aa: CASSPLTGGSNEQFF
d_call: NA; j_call: TRBJ2-4; clone_size: NA; v_call: TRBV5-1; cdr3_nt: TGCGCCAGCAGCTTCATGGGGGGCCCGGACGAAAACATTCAGTACTTC; cdr3_aa: CASSFMGGPDENIQYF
d_call: NA; j_call: TRBJ2-3; clone_size: NA; v_call: TRBV20-1; cdr3_nt: TGCAGTGCGAGTGCCAGGGGGAGGCCAGATACGCAGTATTTT; cdr3_aa: CSASARGRPDTQYF
d_call: NA; j_call: TRBJ1-6; clone_size: NA; v_call: TRBV15; cdr3_nt: TGTGCCACCAGCAGGGGAATTAATTCACCCCTCCACTTT; cdr3_aa: CATSRGINSPLHF
d_call: NA; j_call: TRBJ2-3; clone_size: once; v_call: TRBV4-2; cdr3_nt: TGTGCCAGCAGTGACAGTGTCACAGATACGCAGTATTTT; cdr3_aa: CASSDSVTDTQYF
d_call: TRBD1; j_call: TRBJ1-6; clone_size: once; v_call: TRBV30; cdr3_nt: TGTGCCTGGAGTGTTGAGACAGGGTTTTCACCCCTCCACTTT; cdr3_aa: CAWSVETGFSPLHF
d_call: TRBD1; j_call: TRBJ2-5; clone_size: NA; v_call: TRBV9; cdr3_nt: TGTGCCAGCAGCGTGGGACAGCAAGAGACCCAGTACTTC; cdr3_aa: CASSVGQQETQYF
d_call: TRBD2; j_call: TRBJ2-1; clone_size: few; v_call: TRBV5-1; cdr3_nt: TGCGCCAGCAGCTCTGGACTAGCGGGCCGGAATGAGCAGTTCTTC; cdr3_aa: CASSSGLAGRNEQFF